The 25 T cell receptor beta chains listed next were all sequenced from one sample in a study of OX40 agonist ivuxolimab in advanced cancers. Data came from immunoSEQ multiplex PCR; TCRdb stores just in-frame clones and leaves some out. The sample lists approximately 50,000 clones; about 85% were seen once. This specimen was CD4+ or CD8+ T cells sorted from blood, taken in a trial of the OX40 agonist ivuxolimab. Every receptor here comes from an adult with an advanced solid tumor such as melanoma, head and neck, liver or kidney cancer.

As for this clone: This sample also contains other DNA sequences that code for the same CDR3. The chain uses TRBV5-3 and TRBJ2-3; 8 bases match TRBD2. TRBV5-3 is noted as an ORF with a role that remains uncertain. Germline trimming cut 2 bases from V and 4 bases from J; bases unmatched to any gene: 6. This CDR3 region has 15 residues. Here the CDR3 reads CARSFGRREADTQYF. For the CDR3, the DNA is TGTGCCAGAAGCTTCGGTAGGCGGGAGGCAGATACGCAGTATTTT.

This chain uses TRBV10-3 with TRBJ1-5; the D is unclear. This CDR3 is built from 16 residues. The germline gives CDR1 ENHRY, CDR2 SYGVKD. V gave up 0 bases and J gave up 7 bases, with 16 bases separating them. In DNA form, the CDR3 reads TGTGCCATCAGTGAGTCTATCGGTCGAGGAGGGCAGCCCCAGCATTTT. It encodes CAISESIGRGGQPQHF.

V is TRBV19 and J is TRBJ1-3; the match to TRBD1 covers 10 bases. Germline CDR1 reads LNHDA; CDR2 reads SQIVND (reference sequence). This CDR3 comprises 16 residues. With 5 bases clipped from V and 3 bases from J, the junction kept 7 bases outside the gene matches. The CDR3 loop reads CASSQTGGAIGNTIYF. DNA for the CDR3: TGTGCCAGTAGTCAGACAGGGGGCGCAATTGGAAACACCATATATTTT.

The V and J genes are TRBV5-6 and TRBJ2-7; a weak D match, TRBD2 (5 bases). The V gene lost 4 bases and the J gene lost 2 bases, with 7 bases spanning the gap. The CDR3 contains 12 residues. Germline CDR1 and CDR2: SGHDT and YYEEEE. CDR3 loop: CASSPEAYEQYF. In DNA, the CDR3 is TGTGCCAGCAGCCCGGAGGCCTACGAGCAGTACTTC.

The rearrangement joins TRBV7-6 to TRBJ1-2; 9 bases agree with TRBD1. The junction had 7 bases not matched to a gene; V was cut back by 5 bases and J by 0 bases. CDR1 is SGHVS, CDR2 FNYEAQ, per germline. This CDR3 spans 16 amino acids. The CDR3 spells CASSDRGGKTNYGYTF. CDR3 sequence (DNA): TGTGCCAGCAGCGACAGGGGGGGGAAGACTAACTATGGCTACACCTTC.

The CDR3 nucleotides read TGTGCTTCCAGCATAGGGGGCTCTGGGGCCAACGTCCTGACTTTC. The encoded protein is CASSIGGSGANVLTF. The rearrangement joins TRBV7-6 to TRBJ2-6; TRBD1 is a possible D gene (6 bases). The CDR3 is made up of 15 amino acids. Per germline, CDR1 SGHVS and CDR2 FNYEAQ.

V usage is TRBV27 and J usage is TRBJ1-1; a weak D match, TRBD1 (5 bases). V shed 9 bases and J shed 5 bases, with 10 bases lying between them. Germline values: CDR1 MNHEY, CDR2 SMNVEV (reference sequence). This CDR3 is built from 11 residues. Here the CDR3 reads CASLRGTEAFF. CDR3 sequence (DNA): TGTGCCAGTTTAAGGGGAACTGAAGCTTTCTTT.

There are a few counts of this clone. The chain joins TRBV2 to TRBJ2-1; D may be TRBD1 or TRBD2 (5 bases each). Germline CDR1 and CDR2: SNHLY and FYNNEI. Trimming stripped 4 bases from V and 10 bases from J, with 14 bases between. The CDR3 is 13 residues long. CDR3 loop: CASSGWGGREQFF. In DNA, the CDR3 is TGTGCCAGCAGTGGTTGGGGCGGGCGAGAGCAGTTCTTC. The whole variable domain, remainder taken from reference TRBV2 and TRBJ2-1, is EPEVTQTPSHQVTQMGQEVILRCVPISNHLYFYWYRQILGQKVEFLVSFYNNEISEKSEIFDDQFSVERPDGSNFTLKIRSTKLEDSAMYFCASSGWGGREQFFGPGTRLTVL.

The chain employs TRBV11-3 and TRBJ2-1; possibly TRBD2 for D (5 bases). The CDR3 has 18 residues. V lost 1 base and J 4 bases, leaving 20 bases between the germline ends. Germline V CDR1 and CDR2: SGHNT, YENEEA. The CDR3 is CASSLGTERPVWYNEQFF. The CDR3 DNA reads TGTGCCAGCAGCTTAGGCACCGAGCGGCCCGTATGGTACAATGAGCAGTTCTTC.

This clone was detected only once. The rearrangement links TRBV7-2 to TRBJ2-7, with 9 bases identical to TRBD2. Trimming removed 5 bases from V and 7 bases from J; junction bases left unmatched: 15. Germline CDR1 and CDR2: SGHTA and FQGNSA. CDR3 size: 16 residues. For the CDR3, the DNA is TGTGCCAGCAGCCGCGGTGGGGGTAGCGGGGGCGGAGAGCAGTACTTC. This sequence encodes CASSRGGGSGGGEQYF.

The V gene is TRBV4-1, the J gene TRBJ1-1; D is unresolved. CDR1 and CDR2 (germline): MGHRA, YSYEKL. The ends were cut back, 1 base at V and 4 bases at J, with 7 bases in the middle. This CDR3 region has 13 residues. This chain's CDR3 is CASSQGSGTEAFF. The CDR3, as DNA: TGCGCCAGCAGCCAAGGGTCGGGCACTGAAGCTTTCTTT.

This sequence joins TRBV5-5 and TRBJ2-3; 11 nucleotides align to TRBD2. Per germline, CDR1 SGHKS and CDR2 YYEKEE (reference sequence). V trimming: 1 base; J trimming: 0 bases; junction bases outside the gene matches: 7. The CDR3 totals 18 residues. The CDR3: CASSLIPTSGASTDTQYF. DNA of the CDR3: TGTGCCAGCAGCTTGATCCCGACTAGCGGGGCTAGCACAGATACGCAGTATTTT.

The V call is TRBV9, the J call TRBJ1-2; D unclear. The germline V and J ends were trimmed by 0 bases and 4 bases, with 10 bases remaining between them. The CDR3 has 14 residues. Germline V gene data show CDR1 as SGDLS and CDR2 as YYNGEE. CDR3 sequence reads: CASSVEAASYGYTF. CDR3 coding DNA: TGTGCCAGCAGCGTAGAGGCAGCTAGCTATGGCTACACCTTC.

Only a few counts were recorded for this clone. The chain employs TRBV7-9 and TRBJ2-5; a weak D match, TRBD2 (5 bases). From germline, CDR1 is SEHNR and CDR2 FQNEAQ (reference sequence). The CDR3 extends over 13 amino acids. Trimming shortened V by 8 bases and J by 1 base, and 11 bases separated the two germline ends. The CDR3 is CASRIGSQETQYF. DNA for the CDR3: TGTGCCAGCCGCATAGGGAGCCAAGAGACCCAGTACTTC.

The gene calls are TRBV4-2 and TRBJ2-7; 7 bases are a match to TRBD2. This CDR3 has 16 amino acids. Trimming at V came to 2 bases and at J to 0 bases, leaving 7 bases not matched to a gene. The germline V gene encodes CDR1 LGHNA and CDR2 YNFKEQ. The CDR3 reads CASSQLSGGSSYEQYF. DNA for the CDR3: TGTGCCAGCAGCCAACTGTCCGGGGGGAGCTCCTACGAGCAGTACTTC.

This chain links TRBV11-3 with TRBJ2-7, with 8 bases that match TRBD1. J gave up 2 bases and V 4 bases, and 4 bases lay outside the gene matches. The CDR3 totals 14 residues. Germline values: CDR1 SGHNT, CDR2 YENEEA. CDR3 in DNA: TGTGCCAGCAGCTCGGCAGGGGGCCCCTACGAGCAGTACTTC. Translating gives CASSSAGGPYEQYF.

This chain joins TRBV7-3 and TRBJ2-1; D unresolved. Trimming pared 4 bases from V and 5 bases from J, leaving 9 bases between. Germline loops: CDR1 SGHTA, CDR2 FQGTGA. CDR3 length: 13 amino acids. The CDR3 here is CASSSVRDNEQFF. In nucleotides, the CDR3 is TGTGCCAGCAGCTCGGTCCGGGACAATGAGCAGTTCTTC.

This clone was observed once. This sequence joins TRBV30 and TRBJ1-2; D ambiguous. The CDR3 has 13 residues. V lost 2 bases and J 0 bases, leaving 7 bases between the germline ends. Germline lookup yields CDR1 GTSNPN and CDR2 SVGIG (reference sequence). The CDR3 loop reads CAWSPSANYGYTF. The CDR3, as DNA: TGTGCCTGGAGTCCGTCAGCTAACTATGGCTACACCTTC. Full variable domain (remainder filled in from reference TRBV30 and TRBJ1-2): SQTIHQWPATLVQPVGSPLSLECTVEGTSNPNLYWYRQAAGRGLQLLFYSVGIGQISSEVPQNLSASRPQDRQFILSSKKLLLSDSGFYLCAWSPSANYGYTFGSGTRLTVV.

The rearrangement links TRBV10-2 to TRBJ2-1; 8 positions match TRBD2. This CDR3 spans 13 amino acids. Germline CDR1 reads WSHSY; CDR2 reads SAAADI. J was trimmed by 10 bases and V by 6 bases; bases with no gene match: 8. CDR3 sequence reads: CASSLGLGREQFF. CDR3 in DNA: TGCGCCAGCAGCCTGGGACTAGGCCGCGAGCAGTTCTTC.

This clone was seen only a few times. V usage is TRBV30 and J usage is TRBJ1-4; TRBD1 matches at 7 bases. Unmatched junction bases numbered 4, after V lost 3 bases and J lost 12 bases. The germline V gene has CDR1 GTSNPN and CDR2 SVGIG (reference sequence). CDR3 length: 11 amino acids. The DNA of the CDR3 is TGTGCCTGGAGCCCAGGGACAGAACTGTTTTTT. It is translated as CAWSPGTELFF.

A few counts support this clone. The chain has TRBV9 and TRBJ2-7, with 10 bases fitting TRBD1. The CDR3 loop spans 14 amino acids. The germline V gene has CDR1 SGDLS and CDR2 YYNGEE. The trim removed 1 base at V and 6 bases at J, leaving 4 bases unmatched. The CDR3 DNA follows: TGTGCCAGCAGCGTACGGACAGGGGGTGGCGAGCAGTACTTC. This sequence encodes CASSVRTGGGEQYF.

CDR3 protein: CASSDGTGGQGADTQYF. The CDR3 DNA follows: TGTGCCAGCAGCGACGGGACAGGGGGTCAAGGGGCAGATACGCAGTATTTT. The chain recombines TRBV5-6 with TRBJ2-3; TRBD1 matches at 11 bases. Looked up from germline, CDR1 is SGHDT and CDR2 is YYEEEE. Germline trimming cut 4 bases from V and 4 bases from J; bases unmatched to any gene: 11. This CDR3 has 17 residues.

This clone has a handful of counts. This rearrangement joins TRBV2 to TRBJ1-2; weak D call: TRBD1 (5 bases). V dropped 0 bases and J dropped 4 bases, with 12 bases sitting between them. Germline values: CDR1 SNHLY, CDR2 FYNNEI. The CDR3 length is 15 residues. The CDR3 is CASSEAGGSGYGYTF. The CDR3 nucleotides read TGTGCCAGCAGTGAAGCGGGGGGGAGCGGCTATGGCTACACCTTC.

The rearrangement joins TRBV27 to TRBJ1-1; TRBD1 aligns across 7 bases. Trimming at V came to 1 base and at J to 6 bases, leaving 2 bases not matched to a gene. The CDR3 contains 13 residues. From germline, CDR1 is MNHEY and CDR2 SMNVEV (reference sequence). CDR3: CASSLWDSAEAFF. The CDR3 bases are TGTGCCAGCAGTTTATGGGACAGCGCTGAAGCTTTCTTT.

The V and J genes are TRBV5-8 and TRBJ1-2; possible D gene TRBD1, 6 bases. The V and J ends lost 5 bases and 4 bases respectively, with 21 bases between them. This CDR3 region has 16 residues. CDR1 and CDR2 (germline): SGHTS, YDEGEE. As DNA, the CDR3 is TGTGCCAGCAGACGCGGCGGGGGGGCCCCTCTCTATGGCTACACCTTC. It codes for CASRRGGGAPLYGYTF.